The next 28 T cell receptor beta chains were all read from a single sample in a study of beta chain features in type 1 diabetes. Of the isolated RNA, all was reverse transcribed, and so the sequenced material was expressed TCRB transcripts. Only in-frame clones appear in the TCRdb table, and some are missing; sequencing was by immunoSEQ multiplex PCR. This sample has 200,000 to 300,000 clones, with around 68% found just once. The sample taken for sequencing was naive CD4+ T cells from blood. The receptors here all came from a young man in good health.

Only a few counts were recorded for this clone. This rearrangement joins TRBV28 to TRBJ2-3, with D perhaps being TRBD1 or TRBD2 (5 bases each). The CDR3 is made up of 14 amino acids. Trimming stripped 7 bases from V and 5 bases from J, with 16 bases between. Germline V gene data show CDR1 as MDHEN and CDR2 as SYDVKM. The CDR3 spells CASTSGPIIDTQYF. The CDR3 DNA reads as TGTGCCAGCACCTCGGGACCAATCATAGATACGCAGTATTTT.

The chain combines TRBV30 with TRBJ1-2; the D is unclear. Germline V gene data show CDR1 as GTSNPN and CDR2 as SVGIG (reference sequence). This CDR3 is 12 amino acids long. Trimming removed 0 bases at V and 8 bases at J, with 10 bases between. For the CDR3, the DNA is TGTGCCTGGAGTGTGGGGTACACGGGCTACACCTTC. Translation: CAWSVGYTGYTF.

CDR3 protein: CASSWWTGPTEAFF. DNA of the CDR3: TGTGCCAGCAGCTGGTGGACAGGGCCCACTGAAGCTTTCTTT. This chain joins TRBV7-2 and TRBJ1-1, with TRBD1 identical over 8 bases. Unmatched junction bases numbered 5, after V lost 4 bases and J lost 4 bases. CDR1 is SGHTA, CDR2 FQGNSA, per germline. This CDR3 is built from 14 residues. Full variable domain (rest looked up from reference TRBV7-2 and TRBJ1-1): GAGVSQSPSNKVTEKGKDVELRCDPISGHTALYWYRQSLGQGLEFLIYFQGNSAPDKSGLPSDRFSAERTGGSVSTLTIQRTQQEDSAVYLCASSWWTGPTEAFFGQGTRLTVV.

The J gene is TRBJ2-1, the V gene TRBV27; the D gene is possibly TRBD1 (6 bases). CDR3 length equals 15 residues. Germline values: CDR1 MNHEY, CDR2 SMNVEV (reference sequence). Trimming shortened V by 5 bases and J by 0 bases, and 11 bases separated the two germline ends. CDR3 sequence (DNA): TGTGCCAGCAGTCGTCGGACAGTCTCCTACAATGAGCAGTTCTTC. Its translation: CASSRRTVSYNEQFF.

This clone occurred a few times. The V call is TRBV29-1, the J call TRBJ2-5; D gene unclear. V lost 3 bases to trimming and J lost 1 base, with 9 bases between them. This CDR3 is built from 13 residues. CDR1 and CDR2 from the germline V gene are SQVTM and ANQGSEA. CDR3 nucleotide sequence: TGCAGCGTTGATCCGGTCGGCCAAGAGACCCAGTACTTC. Translation: CSVDPVGQETQYF.

The chain combines TRBV28 with TRBJ2-3; TRBD2 matches 7 bases. The J segment lost 5 bases and the V segment lost 2 bases, leaving 7 bases of the junction unmatched. The germline CDR1 and CDR2 sequences are MDHEN and SYDVKM. CDR3 length equals 15 residues. The CDR3 DNA follows: TGTGCCAGCAGTTTAGGGGGAGCGGGACGAGATACGCAGTATTTT. This translates into CASSLGGAGRDTQYF.

The chain recombines TRBV25-1 with TRBJ2-6; D remains ambiguous. Germline assignment: CDR1 MGHDK and CDR2 SYGVNS. The CDR3 is 14 amino acids. V was clipped by 7 bases and J by 4 bases, with 11 bases between them. In DNA, the CDR3 is TGTGCCAGCACTATAGGTTTCGGGGCCAACGTCCTGACTTTC. The encoded protein is CASTIGFGANVLTF.

The CDR3 spells CASTSSGTGEYEQYF. The CDR3 nucleotides read TGTGCCAGCACGAGTTCCGGGACAGGGGAATACGAGCAGTACTTC. The gene calls are TRBV25-1 and TRBJ2-7, with 10 positions matching TRBD1. Germline trimming cut 7 bases from V and 4 bases from J; bases unmatched to any gene: 10. The CDR3 has 15 residues. CDR1 MGHDK and CDR2 SYGVNS come from the germline V gene.

The gene calls are TRBV5-1 and TRBJ2-1; D might be TRBD1 (6 bases). Per germline, CDR1 SGHRS and CDR2 YFSETQ. CDR3 size: 15 residues. V dropped 1 base and J dropped 0 bases, with 8 bases sitting between them. The CDR3 DNA sequence: TGCGCCAGCAGCTTGACAGGGAGCTCCTACAATGAGCAGTTCTTC. This codes for CASSLTGSSYNEQFF.

There are a few counts of this clone. The chain recombines TRBV29-1 with TRBJ1-1; D may be TRBD1 (5 bases). This CDR3 has 13 residues. The V end was cut by 8 bases, the J end by 8 bases, with 21 bases between. Germline-derived CDR1 and CDR2 are SQVTM and ANQGSEA. The CDR3 is CSSSSGLQPEAFF. The DNA of the CDR3 is TGCAGCTCTTCTTCAGGGTTACAGCCGGAAGCTTTCTTT.

This sequence joins TRBV12-5 and TRBJ2-1; D remains unclear. This CDR3 has 16 amino acids. Germline CDR1 is LGHNT and CDR2 is FRNRAP. Trimming cost V 7 bases and J 0 bases, with 16 bases left between them. The CDR3 loop reads CASAPTRSISYNEQFF. Written as DNA, the CDR3 is TGTGCTAGTGCCCCCACTCGGAGTATCTCCTACAATGAGCAGTTCTTC. Looking up the rest from reference TRBV12-5 and TRBJ2-1 gives the full variable domain: DARVTQTPRHKVTEMGQEVTMRCQPILGHNTVFWYRQTMMQGLELLAYFRNRAPLDDSGMPKDRFSAEMPDATLATLKIQPSEPRDSAVYFCASAPTRSISYNEQFFGPGTRLTVL.

The CDR3: CATSRDLGLAGLETQYF. The DNA for the CDR3 is TGTGCCACCAGCAGAGATCTTGGACTAGCGGGGCTCGAGACCCAGTACTTC. The V gene is TRBV15, the J gene TRBJ2-5, with 12 bases lining up with TRBD2. This CDR3 region has 17 residues. After removal of 0 bases from V and 5 bases from J, the junction contained 7 bases not matched to a gene. The germline gives CDR1 LNHNV, CDR2 YYDKDF (reference sequence).

The chain employs TRBV6-1 and TRBJ2-7; TRBD2 might be the D (5 bases). The length of the CDR3 is 14 residues. Per germline, CDR1 MNHNS and CDR2 SASEGT. The V and J ends lost 4 bases and 11 bases respectively, with 21 bases between them. This chain's CDR3 is CASSGRWHQERKYF. DNA for the CDR3: TGTGCCAGCAGTGGGAGGTGGCATCAGGAGAGGAAGTACTTC.

For the CDR3, the DNA is TGTGCCTGGAGTGAAGGGACTAGCGGTTATTACAATGAGCAGTTCTTC. Its translation is CAWSEGTSGYYNEQFF. The chain combines TRBV30 with TRBJ2-1, with 11 bases matching TRBD2. CDR3 size: 16 residues. Germline CDR1 is GTSNPN and CDR2 is SVGIG (reference sequence). After removal of 1 base from V and 4 bases from J, the junction contained 6 bases not matched to a gene.

V is TRBV4-2 and J is TRBJ1-5, with no clear D. Germline loops: CDR1 LGHNA, CDR2 YNFKEQ. With 4 bases removed from V and 0 bases from J, the gap between germline ends came to 13 bases. The CDR3 length is 16 residues. CDR3 in amino acids: CASSLEDGNSNQPQHF. The CDR3 nucleotides are TGTGCCAGCAGCCTGGAGGACGGGAATAGCAATCAGCCCCAGCATTTT.

The chain carries TRBV30 and TRBJ2-3; D might be TRBD1 or TRBD2, each matching 6 bases. V lost 0 bases and J 1 base, leaving 14 bases between the germline ends. This CDR3 has 16 residues. The germline CDR1 and CDR2 sequences are GTSNPN and SVGIG (reference sequence). The CDR3 region is CAWSVGGGRGTDTQYF. The CDR3 nucleotides read TGTGCCTGGAGTGTTGGAGGGGGACGGGGCACAGATACGCAGTATTTT.

The chain carries TRBV29-1 and TRBJ1-5; no clear D gene. V lost 4 bases to trimming and J lost 4 bases, with 11 bases between them. The germline CDR1 and CDR2 sequences are SQVTM and ANQGSEA. CDR3 length: 13 residues. The CDR3 here is CSVAENQNQPQHF. CDR3 in DNA: TGCAGCGTTGCGGAGAATCAAAATCAGCCCCAGCATTTT.

The J gene is TRBJ2-5, the V gene TRBV5-1; TRBD1 might be the D (6 bases). Trimming removed 3 bases from V and 2 bases from J, with 11 bases in between. The CDR3 is 14 amino acids. Germline assignment: CDR1 SGHRS and CDR2 YFSETQ. The CDR3 sequence is CASSYIGQQETQYF. CDR3 bases: TGCGCCAGCAGCTACATCGGACAGCAAGAGACCCAGTACTTC.

The chain employs TRBV30 and TRBJ2-5, with TRBD1 identical over 8 bases. The CDR3 is 15 amino acids. Germline V gene lookup returns CDR1 GTSNPN and CDR2 SVGIG (reference sequence). V was pared by 4 bases and J by 4 bases, with 11 bases of the junction left unmatched. CDR3 loop: CAWTRVRGPGETQYF. CDR3 sequence (DNA): TGTGCCTGGACTCGGGTCAGGGGGCCGGGAGAGACCCAGTACTTC.

To note about this clone: Other DNA sequences within the sample encode an identical CDR3. The rearrangement uses TRBV20-1 and TRBJ2-5, with a weak D call TRBD2 (5 bases). V lost 1 base and J lost 5, with 5 bases in between. This CDR3 comprises 11 residues. Germline V lookup: CDR1 DFQATT, CDR2 SNEGSKA (reference sequence). Here the CDR3 reads CSARAGETQYF. The CDR3, as DNA: TGCAGTGCTAGAGCGGGGGAGACCCAGTACTTC.

This clone was counted only a few times. The chain combines TRBV5-1 with TRBJ2-1; D is unresolved. Germline V gives CDR1 SGHRS, CDR2 YFSETQ. V shed 0 bases and J shed 0 bases, with 7 bases lying between them. CDR3 length: 15 residues. The CDR3 is CASSLVQSSYNEQFF. CDR3 nucleotides: TGCGCCAGCAGCTTGGTACAGAGCTCCTACAATGAGCAGTTCTTC.

This clone was recorded once. The chain joins TRBV29-1 to TRBJ1-1, with D unresolved. The CDR3 covers 13 residues. Looked up from germline, CDR1 is SQVTM and CDR2 is ANQGSEA. Trimming left V 1 base short and J 0 bases short, with 6 bases between. CDR3 residues: CSVEASMNTEAFF. CDR3 bases: TGCAGCGTTGAAGCCAGCATGAACACTGAAGCTTTCTTT.

This chain connects TRBV5-8 to TRBJ2-1; TRBD2 matches 10 bases. Trimming at V came to 1 base and at J to 7 bases, leaving 2 bases not matched to a gene. This CDR3 is 14 amino acids long. The germline V gene encodes CDR1 SGHTS and CDR2 YDEGEE. In DNA form, the CDR3 reads TGTGCCAGCAGCTTGAGGGGACTAGCGAATGAGCAGTTCTTC. Translating it yields CASSLRGLANEQFF. The complete variable domain, with remaining parts taken from reference TRBV5-8 and TRBJ2-1, reads EAGVTQSPTHLIKTRGQQATLRCSPISGHTSVYWYQQALGLGLQFLLWYDEGEERNRGNFPPRFSGRQFPNYSSELNVNALELEDSALYLCASSLRGLANEQFFGPGTRLTVL.

The V and J genes are TRBV6-1 and TRBJ2-5, with D perhaps given as TRBD1 or TRBD2 (5 bases each). This CDR3 contains 16 residues. The germline V gene has CDR1 MNHNS and CDR2 SASEGT. V dropped 0 bases and J dropped 2 bases, with 13 bases sitting between them. The CDR3 coding sequence is TGTGCCAGCAGTGAAGCGCTAACAGGAGGTCAAGAGACCCAGTACTTC. Amino acid sequence: CASSEALTGGQETQYF.

The genes are TRBV29-1 and TRBJ2-3; no reliable D call. Germline V gene lookup returns CDR1 SQVTM and CDR2 ANQGSEA. The CDR3 sequence is 13 residues long. Trimming took off 7 bases at V and 0 bases at J, with 11 bases between the two ends. The CDR3: CSEGRPSTDTQYF. In nucleotides, the CDR3 is TGCAGCGAGGGAAGGCCAAGCACAGATACGCAGTATTTT.

This clone was picked up one time. V is TRBV6-6 and J is TRBJ2-3; perhaps TRBD1 as D (6 bases). The CDR3 extends over 14 amino acids. The V gene's germline CDR1 is MNHNY and CDR2 SVGAGI (reference sequence). V was shortened by 5 bases and J by 2 bases, with 11 bases between the two germline ends. The CDR3 nucleotides are TGTGCCAGCAGTCAGGGGCGGAACACAGATACGCAGTATTTT. As protein: CASSQGRNTDTQYF.

The chain is built from TRBV29-1 and TRBJ1-1; 7 nucleotides agree with TRBD1. The CDR3 runs to 14 residues. The V gene's germline CDR1 is SQVTM and CDR2 ANQGSEA. The junction had 11 bases not matched to a gene; V was cut back by 6 bases and J by 4 bases. The CDR3 DNA follows: TGCAGCGTAGGTTCTCGGCAGGGGGTCACTGAAGCTTTCTTT. Its translation is CSVGSRQGVTEAFF.

In its sample, this clone was seen once. The chain recombines TRBV10-3 with TRBJ2-3; D is ambiguous. The CDR3 runs to 12 residues. V was cut by 6 bases and J by 6 bases, with 10 bases left in between. CDR1 and CDR2 from the germline V gene are ENHRY and SYGVKD. The CDR3 reads CAIRPFGDTQYF. DNA for the CDR3: TGTGCCATCAGACCCTTTGGGGATACGCAGTATTTT.